This record covers a single T cell receptor (beta chain). CDR1 is DFQATT and CDR2 is SNEGSKA in the germline V gene (reference sequence). V was clipped by 5 bases and J by 3 bases; unmatched bases: 7. The CDR3 extends over 15 amino acids. The data originate from a study of T-cell memory formation after mild COVID-19. TCRdb called the 5' RACE reads again in MiXCR, with one record for every CDR3 protein. The sample consists of roughly 200,000 distinct CDR3 sequences, under 20% of them appearing once. The material sequenced was PBMCs or a T cell subset sorted from them (not recorded which). This TCR was recovered from an adult woman who had mild COVID-19 (a few samples of this study predate the infection). Cell type and time point are not known. V and J are TRBV20-1 and TRBJ2-1; 10 nucleotides line up with TRBD2. CDR3 nucleotide sequence: TGCAGTGCTGCCCCTAGCGGGAGTTTCTACAATGAGCAGTTCTTC. It codes for CSAAPSGSFYNEQFF.